This T cell receptor (beta chain) comes out of a study of T-cell memory formation after mild COVID-19. Only a few counts were recorded for this clonotype. The antigen remains unidentified. TCRdb re-called the 5' RACE reads with MiXCR, one entry per CDR3 protein. The table records more than 250,000 distinct CDR3 sequences, roughly 16% of them present only once. The CDR3 is made up of 15 amino acids. The ends lost 3 bases at V and 3 bases at J; junction bases unmatched: 4. The V gene's germline CDR1 is SGHAT and CDR2 FQNNGV. Findings of the study overall: Clones contracting across day 15 to 85 had a balanced CD4/CD8 profile; later expanding clones leaned CD4+. CD4+ contracting clones lay mainly in CM and EM, CD8+ ones in EMRA.

Sequenced sample: PBMCs or a T cell subset sorted from them (not recorded which). This TCR came from a man younger than 35 who had mild COVID-19 (a few samples of this study predate the infection). Cell type and time point are not known. The chain recombines TRBV11-2 with TRBJ1-2; 10 bases line up with TRBD1. For the CDR3, the DNA is TGTGCCAGCAGCTTGGGACAGGGGAGCGACTATGGCTACACCTTC. Its protein is CASSLGQGSDYGYTF.